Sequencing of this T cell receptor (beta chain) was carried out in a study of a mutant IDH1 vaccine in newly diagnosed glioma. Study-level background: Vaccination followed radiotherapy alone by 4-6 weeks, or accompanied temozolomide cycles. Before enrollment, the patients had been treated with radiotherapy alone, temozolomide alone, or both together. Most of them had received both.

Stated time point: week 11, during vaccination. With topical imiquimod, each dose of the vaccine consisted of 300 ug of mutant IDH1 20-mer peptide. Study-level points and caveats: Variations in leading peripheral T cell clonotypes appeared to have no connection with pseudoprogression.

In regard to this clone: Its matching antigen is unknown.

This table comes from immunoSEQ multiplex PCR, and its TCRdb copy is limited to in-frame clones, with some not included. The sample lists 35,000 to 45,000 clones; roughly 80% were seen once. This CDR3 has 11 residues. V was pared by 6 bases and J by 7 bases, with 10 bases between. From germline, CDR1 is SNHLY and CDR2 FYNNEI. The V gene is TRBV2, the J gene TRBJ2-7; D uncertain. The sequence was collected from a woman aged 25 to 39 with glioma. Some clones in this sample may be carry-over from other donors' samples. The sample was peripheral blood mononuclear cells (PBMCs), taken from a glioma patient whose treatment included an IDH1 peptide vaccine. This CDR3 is CASRVPREQYF. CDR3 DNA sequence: TGTGCCAGCAGGGTCCCCAGGGAGCAGTACTTC.